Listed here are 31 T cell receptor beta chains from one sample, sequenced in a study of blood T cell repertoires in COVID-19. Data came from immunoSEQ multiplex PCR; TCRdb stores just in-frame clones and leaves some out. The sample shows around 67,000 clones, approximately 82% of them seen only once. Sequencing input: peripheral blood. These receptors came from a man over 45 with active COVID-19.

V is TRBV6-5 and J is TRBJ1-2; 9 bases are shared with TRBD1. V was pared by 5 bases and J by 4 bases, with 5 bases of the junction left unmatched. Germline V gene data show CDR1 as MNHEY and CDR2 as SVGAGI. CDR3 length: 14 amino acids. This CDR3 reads CASSTRQGVYGYTF. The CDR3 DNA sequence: TGTGCCAGCAGTACCCGACAGGGGGTCTATGGCTACACCTTC.

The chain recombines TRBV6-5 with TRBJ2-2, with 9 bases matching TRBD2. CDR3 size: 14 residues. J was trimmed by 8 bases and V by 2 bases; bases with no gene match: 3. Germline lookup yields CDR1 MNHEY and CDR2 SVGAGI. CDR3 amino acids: CASSYDSGSGELFF. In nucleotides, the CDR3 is TGTGCCAGCAGTTACGATAGCGGGAGTGGGGAGCTGTTTTTT.

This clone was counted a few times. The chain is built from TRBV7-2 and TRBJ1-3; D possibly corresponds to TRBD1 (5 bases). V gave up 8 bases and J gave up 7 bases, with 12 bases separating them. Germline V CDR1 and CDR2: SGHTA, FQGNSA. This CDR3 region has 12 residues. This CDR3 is CASGQGWNTIYF. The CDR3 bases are TGTGCCAGCGGGCAGGGTTGGAACACCATATATTTT.

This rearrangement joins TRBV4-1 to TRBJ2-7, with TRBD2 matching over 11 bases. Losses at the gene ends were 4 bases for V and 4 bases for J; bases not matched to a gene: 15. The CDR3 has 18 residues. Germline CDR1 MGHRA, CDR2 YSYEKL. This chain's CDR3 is CASSPLFFSGGGLYEQYF. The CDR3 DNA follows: TGCGCCAGCAGCCCCTTATTTTTTAGCGGGGGGGGGTTGTACGAGCAGTACTTC.

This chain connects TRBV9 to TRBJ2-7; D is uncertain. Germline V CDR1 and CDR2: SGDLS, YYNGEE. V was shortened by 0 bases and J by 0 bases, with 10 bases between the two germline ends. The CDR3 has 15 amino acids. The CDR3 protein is CASSVEYHSSYEQYF. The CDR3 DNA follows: TGTGCCAGCAGCGTAGAGTATCACTCCTCCTACGAGCAGTACTTC.

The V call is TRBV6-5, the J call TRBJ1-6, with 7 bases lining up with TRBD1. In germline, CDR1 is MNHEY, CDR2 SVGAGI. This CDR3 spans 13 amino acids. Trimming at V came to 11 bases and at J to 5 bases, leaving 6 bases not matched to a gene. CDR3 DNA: TGTGCCGGGGGTGGGACAGATAATTCACCCCTCCACTTT. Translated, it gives CAGGGTDNSPLHF.

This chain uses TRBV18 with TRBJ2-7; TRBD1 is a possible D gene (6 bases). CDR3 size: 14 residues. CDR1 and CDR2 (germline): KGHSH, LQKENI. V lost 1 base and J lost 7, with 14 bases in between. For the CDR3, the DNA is TGTGCCAGCTCACCACTGCCAGGGGAGAAGGAGCAGTACTTC. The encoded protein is CASSPLPGEKEQYF.

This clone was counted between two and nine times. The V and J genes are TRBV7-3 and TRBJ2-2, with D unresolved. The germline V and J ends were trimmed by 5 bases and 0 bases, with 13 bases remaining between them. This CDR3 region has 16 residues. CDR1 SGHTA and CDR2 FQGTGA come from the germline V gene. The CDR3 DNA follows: TGTGCCAGCAGCCCAGGAATAAGTACGAACACCGGGGAGCTGTTTTTT. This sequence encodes CASSPGISTNTGELFF.

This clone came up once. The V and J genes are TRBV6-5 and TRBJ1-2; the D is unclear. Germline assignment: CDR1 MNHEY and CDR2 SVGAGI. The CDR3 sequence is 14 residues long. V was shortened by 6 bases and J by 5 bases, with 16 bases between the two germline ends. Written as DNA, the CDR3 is TGTGCCAGCAGACCAGAAACCCGAGGGTATGGCTACACCTTC. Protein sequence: CASRPETRGYGYTF.

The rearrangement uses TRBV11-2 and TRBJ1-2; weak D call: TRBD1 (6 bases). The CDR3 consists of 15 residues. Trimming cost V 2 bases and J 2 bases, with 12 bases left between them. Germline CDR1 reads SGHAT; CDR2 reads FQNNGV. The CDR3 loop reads CASSLLQGWNYGYTF. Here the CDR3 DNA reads TGTGCCAGCAGCTTATTGCAGGGGTGGAACTATGGCTACACCTTC.

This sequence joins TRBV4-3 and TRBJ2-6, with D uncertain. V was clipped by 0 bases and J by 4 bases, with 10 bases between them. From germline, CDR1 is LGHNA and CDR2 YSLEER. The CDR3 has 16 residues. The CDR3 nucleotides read TGCGCCAGCAGCCAAGATGAAAGAGAAGGGGCCAACGTCCTGACTTTC. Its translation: CASSQDEREGANVLTF.

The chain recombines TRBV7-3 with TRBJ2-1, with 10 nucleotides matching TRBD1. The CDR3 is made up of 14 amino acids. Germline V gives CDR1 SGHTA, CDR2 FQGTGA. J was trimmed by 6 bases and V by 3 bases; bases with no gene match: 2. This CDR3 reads CASSFGQGGNEQFF. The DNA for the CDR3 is TGTGCCAGCAGCTTCGGACAGGGGGGCAATGAGCAGTTCTTC.

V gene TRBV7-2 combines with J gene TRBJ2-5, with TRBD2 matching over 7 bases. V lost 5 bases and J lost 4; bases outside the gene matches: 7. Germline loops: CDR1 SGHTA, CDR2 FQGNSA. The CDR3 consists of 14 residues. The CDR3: CASSPRLAAETQYF. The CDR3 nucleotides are TGTGCCAGCAGCCCCCGACTAGCCGCAGAGACCCAGTACTTC.

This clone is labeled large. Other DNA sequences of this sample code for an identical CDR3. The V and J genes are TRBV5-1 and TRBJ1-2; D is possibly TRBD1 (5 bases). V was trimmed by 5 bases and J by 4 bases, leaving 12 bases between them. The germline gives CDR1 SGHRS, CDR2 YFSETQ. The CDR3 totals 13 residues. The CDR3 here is CASRSGGGYGYTF. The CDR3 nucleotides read TGCGCCAGCAGGTCTGGGGGGGGCTATGGCTACACCTTC.

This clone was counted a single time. CDR3 amino acids: CASSEVENTDTQYF. The CDR3 nucleotides are TGTGCCAGCAGTGAGGTGGAGAACACAGATACGCAGTATTTT. The chain employs TRBV2 and TRBJ2-3; D gene unclear. Looked up from germline, CDR1 is SNHLY and CDR2 is FYNNEI. Trimming removed 3 bases from V and 2 bases from J, with 9 bases in between. The CDR3 runs to 14 residues.

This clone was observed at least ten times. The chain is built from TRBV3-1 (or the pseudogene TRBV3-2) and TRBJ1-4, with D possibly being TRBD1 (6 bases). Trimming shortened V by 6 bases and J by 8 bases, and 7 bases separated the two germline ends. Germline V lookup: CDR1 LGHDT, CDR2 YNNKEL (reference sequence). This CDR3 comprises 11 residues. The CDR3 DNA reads TGTGCCAGCAGAAGGGGGGAAAAACTGTTTTTT. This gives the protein CASRRGEKLFF.

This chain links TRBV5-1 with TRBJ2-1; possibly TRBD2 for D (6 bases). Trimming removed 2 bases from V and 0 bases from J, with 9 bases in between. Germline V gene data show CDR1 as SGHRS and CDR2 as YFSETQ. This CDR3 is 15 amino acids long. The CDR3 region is CASSFSGSSYNEQFF. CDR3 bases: TGCGCCAGCAGCTTTAGCGGCAGCTCCTACAATGAGCAGTTCTTC.

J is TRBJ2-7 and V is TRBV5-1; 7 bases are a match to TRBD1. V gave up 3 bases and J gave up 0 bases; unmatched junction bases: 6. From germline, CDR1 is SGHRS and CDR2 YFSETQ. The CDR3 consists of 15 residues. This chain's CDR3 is CASSSSRDSSYEQYF. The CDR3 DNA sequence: TGCGCCAGCAGCTCATCCCGGGACAGCTCCTACGAGCAGTACTTC.

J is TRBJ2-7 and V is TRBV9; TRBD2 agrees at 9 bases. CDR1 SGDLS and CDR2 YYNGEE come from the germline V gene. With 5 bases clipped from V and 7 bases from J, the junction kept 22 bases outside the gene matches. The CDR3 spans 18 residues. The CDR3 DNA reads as TGTGCCAGCAGACTAGGGGACAGTGGTAGCGGGAGCCTTTGGGAGCAGTACTTC. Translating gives CASRLGDSGSGSLWEQYF.

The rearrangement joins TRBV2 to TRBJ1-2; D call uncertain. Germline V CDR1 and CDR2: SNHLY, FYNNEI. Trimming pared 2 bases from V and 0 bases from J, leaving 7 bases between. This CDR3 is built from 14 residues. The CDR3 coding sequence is TGTGCCAGCAGTGAAACACATACTAACTATGGCTACACCTTC. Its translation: CASSETHTNYGYTF.

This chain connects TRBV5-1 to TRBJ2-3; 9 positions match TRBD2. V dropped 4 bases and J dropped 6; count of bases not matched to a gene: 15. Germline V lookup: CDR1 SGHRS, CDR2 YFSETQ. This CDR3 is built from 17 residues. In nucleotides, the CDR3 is TGCGCCAGCAGCGAATGGTCTGGCGGGGGGGCAGGGGATACGCAGTATTTT. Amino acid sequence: CASSEWSGGGAGDTQYF.

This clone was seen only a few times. The CDR3, as DNA: TGCAGTGCTAGTGGTGGACAGGTCAACGGGGAGCAGTACTTC. It yields the protein CSASGGQVNGEQYF. The chain has TRBV20-1 and TRBJ2-7; 7 bases are shared with TRBD1. CDR1 and CDR2 from the germline V gene are DFQATT and SNEGSKA (reference sequence). The CDR3 length is 14 residues. With V trimmed by 3 bases and J by 7 bases, 12 bases remained unmatched.

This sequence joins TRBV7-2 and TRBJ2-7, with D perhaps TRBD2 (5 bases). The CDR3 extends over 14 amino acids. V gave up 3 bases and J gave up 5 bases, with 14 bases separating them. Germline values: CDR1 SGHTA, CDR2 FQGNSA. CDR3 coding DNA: TGTGCCAGCAGCTTTGAAGGACTCTCTAACGAGCAGTACTTC. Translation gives CASSFEGLSNEQYF. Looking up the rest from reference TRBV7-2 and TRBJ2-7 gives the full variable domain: GAGVSQSPSNKVTEKGKDVELRCDPISGHTALYWYRQSLGQGLEFLIYFQGNSAPDKSGLPSDRFSAERTGGSVSTLTIQRTQQEDSAVYLCASSFEGLSNEQYFGPGTRLTVT.

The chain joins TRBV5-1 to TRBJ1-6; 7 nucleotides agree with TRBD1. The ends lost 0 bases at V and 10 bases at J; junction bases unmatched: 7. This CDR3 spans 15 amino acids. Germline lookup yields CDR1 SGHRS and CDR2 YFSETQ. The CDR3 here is CASSLGSDRVSPLHF. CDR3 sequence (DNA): TGCGCCAGCAGCTTGGGTTCAGACAGGGTCTCACCCCTCCACTTT. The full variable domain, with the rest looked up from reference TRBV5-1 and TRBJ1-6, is KAGVTQTPRYLIKTRGQQVTLSCSPISGHRSVSWYQQTPGQGLQFLFEYFSETQRNKGNFPGRFSGRQFSNSRSEMNVSTLELGDSALYLCASSLGSDRVSPLHFGNGTRLTVT.

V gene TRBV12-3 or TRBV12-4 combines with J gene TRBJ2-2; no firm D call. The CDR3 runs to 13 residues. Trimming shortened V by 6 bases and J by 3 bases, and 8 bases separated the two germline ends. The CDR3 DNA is TGTGCCAGCAGGGCCCAGGACACCGGGGAGCTGTTTTTT. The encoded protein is CASRAQDTGELFF.

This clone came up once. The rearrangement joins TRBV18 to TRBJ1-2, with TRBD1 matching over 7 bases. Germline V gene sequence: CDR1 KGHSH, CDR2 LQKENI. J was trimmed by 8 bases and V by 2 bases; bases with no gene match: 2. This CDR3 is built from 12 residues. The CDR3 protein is CASSPTGDGYTF. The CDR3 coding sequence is TGTGCCAGCTCACCAACAGGGGACGGCTACACCTTC. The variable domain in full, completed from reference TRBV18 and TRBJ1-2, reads NAGVMQNPRHLVRRRGQEARLRCSPMKGHSHVYWYRQLPEEGLKFMVYLQKENIIDESGMPKERFSAEFPKEGPSILRIQQVVRGDSAAYFCASSPTGDGYTFGSGTRLTVV.

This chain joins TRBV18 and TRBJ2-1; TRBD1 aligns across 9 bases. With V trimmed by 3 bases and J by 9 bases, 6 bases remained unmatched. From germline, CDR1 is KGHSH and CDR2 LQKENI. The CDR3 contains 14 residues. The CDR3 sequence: CASSPPDRGVEQFF. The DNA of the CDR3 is TGTGCCAGCTCACCCCCCGACAGGGGGGTTGAGCAGTTCTTC. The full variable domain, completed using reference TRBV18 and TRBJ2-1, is NAGVMQNPRHLVRRRGQEARLRCSPMKGHSHVYWYRQLPEEGLKFMVYLQKENIIDESGMPKERFSAEFPKEGPSILRIQQVVRGDSAAYFCASSPPDRGVEQFFGPGTRLTVL.

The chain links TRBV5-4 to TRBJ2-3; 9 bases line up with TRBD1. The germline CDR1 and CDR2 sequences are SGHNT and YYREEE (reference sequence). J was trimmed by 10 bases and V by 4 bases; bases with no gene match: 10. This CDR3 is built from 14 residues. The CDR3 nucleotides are TGTGCCAGCAGCCTACCTGGACAGGGGAAGGCGCAGTATTTT. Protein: CASSLPGQGKAQYF.

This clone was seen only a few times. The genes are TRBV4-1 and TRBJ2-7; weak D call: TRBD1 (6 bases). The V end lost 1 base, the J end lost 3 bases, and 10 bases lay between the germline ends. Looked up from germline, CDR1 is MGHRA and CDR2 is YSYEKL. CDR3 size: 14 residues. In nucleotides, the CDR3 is TGCGCCAGCAGCCAAGTCGGACAGAGCTACGAGCAGTACTTC. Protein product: CASSQVGQSYEQYF.

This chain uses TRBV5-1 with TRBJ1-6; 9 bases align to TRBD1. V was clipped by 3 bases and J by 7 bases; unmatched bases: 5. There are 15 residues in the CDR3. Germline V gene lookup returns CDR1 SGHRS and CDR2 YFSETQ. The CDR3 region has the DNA TGCGCCAGCAGCTCCGGGGACAGGGCAAATTCACCCCTCCACTTT. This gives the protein CASSSGDRANSPLHF. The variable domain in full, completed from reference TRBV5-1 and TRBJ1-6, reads KAGVTQTPRYLIKTRGQQVTLSCSPISGHRSVSWYQQTPGQGLQFLFEYFSETQRNKGNFPGRFSGRQFSNSRSEMNVSTLELGDSALYLCASSSGDRANSPLHFGNGTRLTVT.

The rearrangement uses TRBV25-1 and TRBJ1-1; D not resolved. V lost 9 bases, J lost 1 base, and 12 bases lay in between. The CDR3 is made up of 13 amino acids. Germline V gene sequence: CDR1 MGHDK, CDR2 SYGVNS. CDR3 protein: CASSWLGNTEAFF. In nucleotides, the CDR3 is TGTGCCAGTTCATGGCTTGGGAACACTGAAGCTTTCTTT.